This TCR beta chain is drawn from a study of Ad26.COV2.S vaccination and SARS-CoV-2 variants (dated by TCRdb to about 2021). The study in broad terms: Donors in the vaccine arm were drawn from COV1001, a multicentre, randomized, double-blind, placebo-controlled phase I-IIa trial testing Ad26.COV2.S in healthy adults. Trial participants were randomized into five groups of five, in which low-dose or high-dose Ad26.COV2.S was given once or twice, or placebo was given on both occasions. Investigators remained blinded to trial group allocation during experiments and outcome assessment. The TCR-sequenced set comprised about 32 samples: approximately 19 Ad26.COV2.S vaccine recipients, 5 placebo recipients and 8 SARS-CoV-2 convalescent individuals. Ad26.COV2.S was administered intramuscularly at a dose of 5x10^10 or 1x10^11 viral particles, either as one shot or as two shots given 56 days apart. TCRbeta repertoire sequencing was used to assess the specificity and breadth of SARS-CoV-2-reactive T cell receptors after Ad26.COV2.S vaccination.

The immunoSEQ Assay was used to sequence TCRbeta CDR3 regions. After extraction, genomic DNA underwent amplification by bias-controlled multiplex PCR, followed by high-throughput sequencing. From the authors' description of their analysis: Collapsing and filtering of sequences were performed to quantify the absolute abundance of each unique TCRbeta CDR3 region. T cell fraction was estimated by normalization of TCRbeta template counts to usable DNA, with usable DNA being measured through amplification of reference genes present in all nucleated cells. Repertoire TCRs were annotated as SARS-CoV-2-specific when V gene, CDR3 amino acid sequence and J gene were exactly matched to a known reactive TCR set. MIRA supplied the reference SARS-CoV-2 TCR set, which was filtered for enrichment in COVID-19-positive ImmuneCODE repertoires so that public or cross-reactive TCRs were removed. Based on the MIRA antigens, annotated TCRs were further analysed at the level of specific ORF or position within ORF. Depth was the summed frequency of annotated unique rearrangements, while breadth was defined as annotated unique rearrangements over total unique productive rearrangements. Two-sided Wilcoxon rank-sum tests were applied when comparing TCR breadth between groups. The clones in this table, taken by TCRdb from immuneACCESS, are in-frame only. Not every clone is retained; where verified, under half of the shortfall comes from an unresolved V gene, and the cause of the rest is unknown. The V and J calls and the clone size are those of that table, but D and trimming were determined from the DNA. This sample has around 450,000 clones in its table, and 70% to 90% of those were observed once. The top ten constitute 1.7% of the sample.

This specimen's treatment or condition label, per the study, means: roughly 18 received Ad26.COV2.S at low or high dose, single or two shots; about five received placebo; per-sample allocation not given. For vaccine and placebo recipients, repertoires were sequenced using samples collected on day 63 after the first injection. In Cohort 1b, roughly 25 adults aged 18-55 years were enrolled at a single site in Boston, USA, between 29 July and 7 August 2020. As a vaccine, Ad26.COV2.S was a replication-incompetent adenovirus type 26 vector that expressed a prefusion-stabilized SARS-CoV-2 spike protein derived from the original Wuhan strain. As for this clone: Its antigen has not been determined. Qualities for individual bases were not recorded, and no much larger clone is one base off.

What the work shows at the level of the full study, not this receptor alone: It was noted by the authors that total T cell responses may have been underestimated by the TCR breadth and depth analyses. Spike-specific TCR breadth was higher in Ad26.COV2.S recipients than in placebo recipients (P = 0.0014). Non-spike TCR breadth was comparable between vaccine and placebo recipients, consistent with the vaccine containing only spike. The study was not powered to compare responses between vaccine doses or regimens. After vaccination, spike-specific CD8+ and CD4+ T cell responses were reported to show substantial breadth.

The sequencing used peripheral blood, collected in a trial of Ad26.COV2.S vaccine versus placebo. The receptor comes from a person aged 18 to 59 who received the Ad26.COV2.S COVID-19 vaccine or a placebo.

The DNA is as follows: TGTGCCAGCAGTTTTGCCCAATTAGGGGGTCTTTCTGGGGCCAACGTCCTGACTTTC. Its protein product is CASSFAQLGGLSGANVLTF. The chain is encoded by TRBV27 joined to TRBJ2-6; the best D guess is TRBD1, with 6 bases matching. Sequences MNHEY (CDR1) and SMNVEV (CDR2) are obtained from the germline V gene (reference sequence). The germline ends are 19 bases apart after V is trimmed by 3 bases and J by 1 base. The CDR3 starts with the cysteine, ends with the phenylalanine, and has 19 residues. Just the 57-base CDR3 DNA is kept, in frame starting at base 1.